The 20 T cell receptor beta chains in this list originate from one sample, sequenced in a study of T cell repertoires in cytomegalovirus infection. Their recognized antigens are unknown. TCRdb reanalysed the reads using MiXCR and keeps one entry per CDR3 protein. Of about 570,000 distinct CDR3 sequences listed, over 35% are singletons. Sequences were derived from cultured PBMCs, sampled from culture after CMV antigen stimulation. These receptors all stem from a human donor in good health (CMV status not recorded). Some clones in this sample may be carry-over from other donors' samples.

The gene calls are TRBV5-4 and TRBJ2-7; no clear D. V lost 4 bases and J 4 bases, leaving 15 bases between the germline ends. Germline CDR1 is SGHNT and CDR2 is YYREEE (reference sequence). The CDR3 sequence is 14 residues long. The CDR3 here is CASSQEATSYEQYF. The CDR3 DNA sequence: TGTGCCAGCAGCCAAGAAGCGACTTCTTACGAGCAGTACTTC.

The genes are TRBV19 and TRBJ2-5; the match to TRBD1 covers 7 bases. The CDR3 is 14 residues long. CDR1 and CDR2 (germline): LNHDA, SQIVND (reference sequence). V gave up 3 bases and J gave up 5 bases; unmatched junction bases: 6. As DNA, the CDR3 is TGTGCCAGTAGTATTTCCGACAGGGACGAGACCCAGTACTTC. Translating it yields CASSISDRDETQYF. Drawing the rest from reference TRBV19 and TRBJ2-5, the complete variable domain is DGGITQSPKYLFRKEGQNVTLSCEQNLNHDAMYWYRQDPGQGLRLIYYSQIVNDFQKGDIAEGYSVSREKKESFPLTVTSAQKNPTAFYLCASSISDRDETQYFGPGTRLLVL.

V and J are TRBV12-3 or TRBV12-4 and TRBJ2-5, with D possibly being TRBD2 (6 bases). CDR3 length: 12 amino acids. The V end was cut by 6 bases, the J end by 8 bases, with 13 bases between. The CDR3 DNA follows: TGTGCCAGCAGCCATGGGAGGTTTACCCAGTACTTC. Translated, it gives CASSHGRFTQYF.

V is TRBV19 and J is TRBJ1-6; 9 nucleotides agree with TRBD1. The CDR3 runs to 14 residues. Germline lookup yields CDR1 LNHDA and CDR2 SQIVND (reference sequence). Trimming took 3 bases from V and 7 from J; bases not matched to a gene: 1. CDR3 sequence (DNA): TGTGCCAGTAGTATCGGACAGGGGAATTCACCCCTCCACTTT. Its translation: CASSIGQGNSPLHF.

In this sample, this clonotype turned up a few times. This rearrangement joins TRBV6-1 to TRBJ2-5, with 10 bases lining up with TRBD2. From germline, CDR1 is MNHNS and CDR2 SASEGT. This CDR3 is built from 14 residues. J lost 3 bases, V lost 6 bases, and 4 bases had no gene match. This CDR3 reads CASRELAGKETQYF. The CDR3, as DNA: TGTGCCAGCAGAGAACTAGCGGGGAAAGAGACCCAGTACTTC.

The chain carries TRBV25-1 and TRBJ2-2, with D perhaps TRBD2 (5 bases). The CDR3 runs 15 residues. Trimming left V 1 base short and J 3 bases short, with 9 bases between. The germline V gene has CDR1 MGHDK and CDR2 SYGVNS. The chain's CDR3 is CASSELIGDTGELFF. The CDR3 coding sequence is TGTGCCAGCAGTGAATTAATCGGGGACACCGGGGAGCTGTTTTTT.

The CDR3 spells CAISEPGQGRTEAFF. Written as DNA, the CDR3 is TGTGCCATCAGTGAGCCGGGACAGGGGCGCACTGAAGCTTTCTTT. The rearrangement links TRBV10-3 to TRBJ1-1; 10 bases line up with TRBD1. Germline CDR1 is ENHRY and CDR2 is SYGVKD. Trimming removed 2 bases from V and 4 bases from J; junction bases left unmatched: 4. CDR3 length: 15 amino acids.

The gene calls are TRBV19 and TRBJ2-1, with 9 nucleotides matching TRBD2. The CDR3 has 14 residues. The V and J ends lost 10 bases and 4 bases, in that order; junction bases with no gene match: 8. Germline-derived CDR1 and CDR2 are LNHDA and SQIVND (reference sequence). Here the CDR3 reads CATTLAGAYNEQFF. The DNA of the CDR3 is TGTGCCACCACATTAGCGGGAGCGTACAATGAGCAGTTCTTC.

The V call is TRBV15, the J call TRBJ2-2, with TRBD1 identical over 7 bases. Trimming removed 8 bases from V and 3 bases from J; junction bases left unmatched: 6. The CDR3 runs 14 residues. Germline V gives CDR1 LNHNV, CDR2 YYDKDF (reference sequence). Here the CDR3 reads CATARDSHTGELFF. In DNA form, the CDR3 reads TGTGCCACCGCCCGGGACAGTCACACCGGGGAGCTGTTTTTT.

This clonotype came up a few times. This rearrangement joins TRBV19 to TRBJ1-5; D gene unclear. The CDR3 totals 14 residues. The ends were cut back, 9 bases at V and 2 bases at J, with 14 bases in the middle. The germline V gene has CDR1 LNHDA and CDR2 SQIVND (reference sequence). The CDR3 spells CASREGVGNQPQHF. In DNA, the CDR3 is TGTGCCAGCCGGGAGGGCGTTGGCAATCAGCCCCAGCATTTT.

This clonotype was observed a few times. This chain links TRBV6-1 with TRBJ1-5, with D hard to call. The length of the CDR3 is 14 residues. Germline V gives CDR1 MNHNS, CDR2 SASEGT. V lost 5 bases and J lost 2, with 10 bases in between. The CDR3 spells CASSSMSGNQPQHF. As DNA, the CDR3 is TGTGCCAGCAGTTCAATGTCTGGCAATCAGCCCCAGCATTTT.

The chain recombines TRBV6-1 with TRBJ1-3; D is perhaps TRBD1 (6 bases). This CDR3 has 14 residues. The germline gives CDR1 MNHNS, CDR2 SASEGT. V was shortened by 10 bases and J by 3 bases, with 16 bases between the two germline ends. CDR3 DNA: TGTGCCACAAAAAGAGGACAGTTTGGAAACACCATATATTTT. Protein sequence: CATKRGQFGNTIYF.

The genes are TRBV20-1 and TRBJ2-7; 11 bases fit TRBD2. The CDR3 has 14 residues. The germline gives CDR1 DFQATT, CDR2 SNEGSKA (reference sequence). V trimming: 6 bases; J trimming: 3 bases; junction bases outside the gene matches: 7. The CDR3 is CSATGLAASYEQYF. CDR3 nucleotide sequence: TGCAGTGCCACGGGACTAGCGGCTAGCTACGAGCAGTACTTC.

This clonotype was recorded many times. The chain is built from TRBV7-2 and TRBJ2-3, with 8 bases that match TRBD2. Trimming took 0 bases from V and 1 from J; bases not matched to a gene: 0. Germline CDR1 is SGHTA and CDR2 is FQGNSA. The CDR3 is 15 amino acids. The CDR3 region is CASSLASGGTDTQYF. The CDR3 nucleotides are TGTGCCAGCAGCTTAGCTAGCGGGGGCACAGATACGCAGTATTTT. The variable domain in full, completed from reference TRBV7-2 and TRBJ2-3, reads GAGVSQSPSNKVTEKGKDVELRCDPISGHTALYWYRQSLGQGLEFLIYFQGNSAPDKSGLPSDRFSAERTGGSVSTLTIQRTQQEDSAVYLCASSLASGGTDTQYFGPGTRLTVL.

CDR3 sequence reads: CASSSPRVSGTLAKNIQYF. CDR3 in DNA: TGTGCCAGCAGCTCCCCCCGGGTTAGCGGTACTCTAGCCAAAAACATTCAGTACTTC. The chain recombines TRBV7-2 with TRBJ2-4, with a tentative D call TRBD2 (6 bases). Germline loops: CDR1 SGHTA, CDR2 FQGNSA. Trimming pared 4 bases from V and 0 bases from J, leaving 22 bases between. The CDR3 is 19 amino acids.

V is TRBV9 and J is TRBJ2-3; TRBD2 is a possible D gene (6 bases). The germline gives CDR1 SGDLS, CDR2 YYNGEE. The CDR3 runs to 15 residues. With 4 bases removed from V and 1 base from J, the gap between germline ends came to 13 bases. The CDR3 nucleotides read TGTGCCAGCAGCCCTCATCCGGGGGGCACAGATACGCAGTATTTT. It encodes CASSPHPGGTDTQYF.

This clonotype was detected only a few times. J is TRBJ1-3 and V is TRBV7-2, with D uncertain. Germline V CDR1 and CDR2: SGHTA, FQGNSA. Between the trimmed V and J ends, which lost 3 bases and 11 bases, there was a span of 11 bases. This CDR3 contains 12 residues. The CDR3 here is CASSFEGSSIYF. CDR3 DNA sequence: TGTGCCAGCAGCTTTGAAGGGTCCTCCATATATTTT.

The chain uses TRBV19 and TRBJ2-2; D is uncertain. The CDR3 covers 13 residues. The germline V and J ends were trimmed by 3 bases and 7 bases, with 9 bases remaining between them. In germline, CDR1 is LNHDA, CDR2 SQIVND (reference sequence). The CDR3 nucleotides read TGTGCCAGTAGTATCGTGGGGTTCGGGGAGCTGTTTTTT. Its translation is CASSIVGFGELFF.

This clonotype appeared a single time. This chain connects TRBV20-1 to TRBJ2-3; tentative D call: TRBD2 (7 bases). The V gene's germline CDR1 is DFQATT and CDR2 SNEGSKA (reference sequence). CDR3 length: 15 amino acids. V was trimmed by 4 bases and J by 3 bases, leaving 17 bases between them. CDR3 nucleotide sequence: TGCAGTGCTAACCATGGCGGGGGCCCGACAGATACGCAGTATTTT. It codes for CSANHGGGPTDTQYF.

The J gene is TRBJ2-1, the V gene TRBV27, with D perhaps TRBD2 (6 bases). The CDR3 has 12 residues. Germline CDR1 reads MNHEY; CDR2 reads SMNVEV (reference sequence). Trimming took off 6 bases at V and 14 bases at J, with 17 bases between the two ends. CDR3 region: CASRRTRGGEFF. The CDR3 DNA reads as TGTGCCAGCAGAAGGACGAGGGGAGGTGAGTTCTTC.